This T cell receptor (beta chain) was obtained from a study of T cell changes during pregnancy in multiple sclerosis. Clones were read by immunoSEQ multiplex PCR, and TCRdb kept only the in-frame ones, dropping some. The sample has tens of thousands of clones; more than 85% are singletons. This CDR3 has 15 residues. The sequence derives from a female donor with multiple sclerosis, enrolled in a pregnancy study. The genes are TRBV21-1 and TRBJ2-7; TRBD1 was called by the table and not checked on the DNA. TRBV21-1 is a recognized pseudogene. Sequencing used peripheral blood, obtained after pregnancy. DNA for the CDR3: TGTGCCAGCAGCAAATCGGACAGGGAGGCCTACGAGCAGTACTTC. Protein sequence: CASSKSDREAYEQYF.